This T cell receptor (beta chain) was sequenced for a study of blood T cell repertoires in COVID-19. As for the study in general: There were acute and convalescent COVID-19 samples, and they came from the United States, Italy and Spain. PBMCs, B-cell-depleted T cells, or T cells provided the cDNA or gDNA that made up the material.

Germline CDR1 reads MNHEY; CDR2 reads SVGAGI. The CDR3 extends over 14 amino acids. With V trimmed by 6 bases and J by 9 bases, 6 bases remained unmatched. Original handling: Amplified reference gene primers provided the basis for estimating nucleated cell counts. Only in-frame clones appear in the TCRdb table, and some are missing; sequencing was by immunoSEQ multiplex PCR. The V and J calls and clone size are taken from that table; D and trimming were inferred from the DNA. Of about 180,000 clones listed, 80% to 90% were seen once; the top ten hold under 2%. This sequence was found in a man younger than 30 who had recovered from COVID-19. The chain is built from TRBV6-5 and TRBJ1-6; TRBD1 aligns across 9 bases. The sample taken for sequencing was peripheral blood. CDR3 region: CASRWGQGSSPLHF. CDR3 nucleotides: TGTGCCAGCAGATGGGGACAGGGAAGTTCACCCCTCCACTTT.